A selection of T cell receptor beta chains follows, all from one sample in a study of shared clonotypes between healthy human individuals. Clones were sequenced by immunoSEQ multiplex PCR, and TCRdb holds only the in-frame ones, with some missing. The sample lists about 2 million clones; roughly 95% were seen once. The sample comprised naive CD4+ T cells sorted from blood. These receptors originate from a man aged 18 to 29 in good health. Each CDR3 is given with its conserved first and last residue. A D gene is named only where the DNA matches it firmly. Clone sizes are given selectively: once, few, many, or a class where the clone is expanded.

>TRBJ2-1|.|TRBD2|TRBV7-2
TGTGCCAGCCGAGCGGGAGCTGGTAATGAGCAGTTCTTC
CASRAGAGNEQFF
>TRBJ2-7|few|TRBD2|TRBV6-6
TGTGCCAGCAGTTACTCTTTAGCGGGGGCCTACGAGCAGTACTTC
CASSYSLAGAYEQYF
>TRBJ1-3|.|.|TRBV7-2
TGTGCCAGCAGCTTCTATTCCCCTAGCTCTGGAAACACCATATATTTT
CASSFYSPSSGNTIYF
>TRBJ2-1|.|TRBD1|TRBV6-1
TGTGCCAGCAGTCCGGGACAGGGGAGCAATGAGCAGTTCTTC
CASSPGQGSNEQFF
>TRBJ2-3|.|TRBD2|TRBV11-2
TGTGCCAGCAGCTTAGCCCTGGCGGGACTATCACAGTATTTT
CASSLALAGLSQYF
>TRBJ1-2|.|.|TRBV2
TGTGCCAGCAGTGAACGGGGCTCCAACTATGGCTACACCTTC
CASSERGSNYGYTF
>TRBJ2-1|.|TRBD2|TRBV7-6
TGTGCCAGCAGCTTACGCCTAGCGGGGGGGTCCTACAATGAGCAGTTCTTC
CASSLRLAGGSYNEQFF
>TRBJ2-1|.|TRBD2|TRBV27
TGTGCCAGCAGTCTAGCGGGGAGCTCCTACAATGAGCAGTTCTTC
CASSLAGSSYNEQFF
>TRBJ2-3|.|.|TRBV6-1
TGTGCCAGCTTACTTGACGTAAGCACAGATACGCAGTATTTT
CASLLDVSTDTQYF
>TRBJ1-3|.|TRBD1|TRBV5-1
TGCGCCAGCAGCTTGCGACAGGGGGCTGGAAACACCATATATTTT
CASSLRQGAGNTIYF
>TRBJ1-2|.|.|TRBV6-5
TGTGCCAGCAGTTACCGTGGCTACACCTTC
CASSYRGYTF
>TRBJ2-7|.|TRBD2|TRBV6-5
TGTGCCAGCAGTTACTATCGGGGGGGCTCCTACGAGCAGTACTTC
CASSYYRGGSYEQYF
>TRBJ2-1|.|TRBD1|TRBV2
TGTGCCAGCAGTGATCAAGCAGGGGGCTACAATGAGCAGTTCTTC
CASSDQAGGYNEQFF
>TRBJ1-3|.|.|TRBV4-1
TGCGCCAGCAGCCAAGACGAGGGCCAGGGAAACACCATATATTTT
CASSQDEGQGNTIYF
>TRBJ2-7|.|.|TRBV7-9
TGTGCCAGCAGCTTAGGTCAAGAGACGACTTTAAACTACGAGCAGTACTTC
CASSLGQETTLNYEQYF
>TRBJ1-5|once|.|TRBV30
TGTGCCTGGAGAGCGGACAAGGGGGAGCCCCAGCATTTT
CAWRADKGEPQHF
>TRBJ2-7|.|TRBD1|TRBV5-4
TGTGCCAGCAGCTTCACGGGGACAGGGGCCTACGAGCAGTACTTC
CASSFTGTGAYEQYF
>TRBJ2-5|once|TRBD1|TRBV12-5
TGTGCTAGTGGTTTGGGACAGGGGCCCCAAGAGACCCAGTACTTC
CASGLGQGPQETQYF
>TRBJ2-7|.|.|TRBV11-3
TGTGCCAGCAGCCCCGGGCCAGGGGAAGGGTACGAGCAGTACTTC
CASSPGPGEGYEQYF
>TRBJ1-2|.|.|TRBV4-3
TGCGCCAGCAGCCAAGATCTTGGAGCCTACTATGGCTACACCTTC
CASSQDLGAYYGYTF
>TRBJ1-1|.|TRBD1|TRBV27
TGTGCCAGCAGTTTCGCAGGGGGAGTATCTGAAGCTTTCTTT
CASSFAGGVSEAFF
>TRBJ2-1|.|.|TRBV5-1
TGCGCCAGCAGCTTGGGCGGAGCGGTCTCCTACAATGAGCAGTTCTTC
CASSLGGAVSYNEQFF
>TRBJ1-2|.|.|TRBV19
TGTGCCAGTAGTCCGGAAGGGGTCTATGGCTACACCTTC
CASSPEGVYGYTF
>TRBJ1-6|.|.|TRBV15
TGTGCCACCAGCAGAGACGTAGGTTTAGTTTCACCCCTCCACTTT
CATSRDVGLVSPLHF
>TRBJ2-1|.|TRBD2|TRBV6-1
TGTGCCAGCAGTGAGAAAGCGGGGGGGCCTGACAATGAGCAGTTCTTC
CASSEKAGGPDNEQFF
>TRBJ1-2|.|.|TRBV2
TGTGCCAGCAGTGCTCGACAGAGCTATGGCTACACCTTC
CASSARQSYGYTF
>TRBJ2-2|.|.|TRBV4-1
TGCGCCAGCAGCCAAGTCATGAACACCGGGGAGCTGTTTTTT
CASSQVMNTGELFF
>TRBJ2-3|.|TRBD1|TRBV18
TGTGCCAGCTCACCATTGGGACAGTCCACAGATACGCAGTATTTT
CASSPLGQSTDTQYF
>TRBJ2-5|.|.|TRBV21-1
TGTGCCAGCAGCGAACCCGGGACAAGCGAAGAGACCCAGTACTTC
CASSEPGTSEETQYF
>TRBJ1-5|.|TRBD1|TRBV7-3
TGTGCCAGCAGCTTGACAGGGAATCAGCCCCAGCATTTT
CASSLTGNQPQHF
>TRBJ2-7|.|TRBD1|TRBV6-6
TGTGCCAGCAGTTTTAGCCGGGACAGCTACGAGCAGTACTTC
CASSFSRDSYEQYF
>TRBJ1-6|.|.|TRBV7-2
TGTGCCAGCAGCTTAGCCCAAGGAGTTTGGCGGTTCTCGGATCCCCTCCACTTT
CASSLAQGVWRFSDPLHF
>TRBJ1-1|.|.|TRBV7-2
TGTGCCAGCAGCCCACCACAGGGAGTGAACACTGAAGCTTTCTTT
CASSPPQGVNTEAFF
>TRBJ1-2|.|.|TRBV4-1
TGCGCCAGCAGCCAAGGGGCCACAAAATATGGCTACACCTTC
CASSQGATKYGYTF
>TRBJ1-6|.|.|TRBV15
TGTGCCACCAGCAGAGATCACCCAGACAGGCCGGGGAATTCACCCCTCCACTTT
CATSRDHPDRPGNSPLHF
>TRBJ2-1|.|TRBD1|TRBV5-4
TGTGCCAGCAGCAGGACAGGGGACGTAGGCAATGAGCAGTTCTTC
CASSRTGDVGNEQFF
>TRBJ1-5|.|.|TRBV4-3
TGCGCCAGCAGCCAAGAGGGGACCGGCAATCAGCCCCAGCATTTT
CASSQEGTGNQPQHF
>TRBJ2-1|.|TRBD2|TRBV5-1
TGCGCCAGCAGCTTGGCTAGCGGGAGGTACAATGAGCAGTTCTTC
CASSLASGRYNEQFF